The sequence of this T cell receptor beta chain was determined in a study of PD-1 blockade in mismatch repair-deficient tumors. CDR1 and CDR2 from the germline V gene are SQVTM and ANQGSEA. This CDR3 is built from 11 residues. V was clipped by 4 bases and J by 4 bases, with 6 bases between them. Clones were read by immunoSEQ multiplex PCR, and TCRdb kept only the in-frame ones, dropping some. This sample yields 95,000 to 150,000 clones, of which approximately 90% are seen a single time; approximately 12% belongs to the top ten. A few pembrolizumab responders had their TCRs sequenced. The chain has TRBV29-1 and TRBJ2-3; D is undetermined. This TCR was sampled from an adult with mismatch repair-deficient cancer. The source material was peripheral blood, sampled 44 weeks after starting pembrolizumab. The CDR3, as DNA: TGCAGCGTTGTTATCCCAGATACGCAGTATTTT. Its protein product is CSVVIPDTQYF.